This entry lists 29 T cell receptor beta chains sequenced from one sample in a study of T cells in Graves' hyperthyroidism and ophthalmopathy. Regions amplified from RNA transcripts were the TCR beta CDR3 regions. When the TCR CDR3 underwent first-round RT-PCR, the HTBI primer set was used. TCRdb re-derived calls from the multiplex PCR reads in MiXCR, one entry per CDR3 protein. Among about 620,000 distinct CDR3 sequences listed, roughly 16% were seen once. Sequencing input: blood. The receptor source for this set is a young woman with Graves' hyperthyroidism.

In this sample, this clonotype turned up many times. The rearrangement links TRBV6-5 to TRBJ2-1; no firm D call. Trimming removed 0 bases at V and 4 bases at J, with 7 bases between. Germline V CDR1 and CDR2: MNHEY, SVGAGI. The CDR3 extends over 14 amino acids. The CDR3 loop reads CASSYSTVYNEQFF. The CDR3 DNA reads as TGTGCCAGCAGTTACTCAACAGTTTACAATGAGCAGTTCTTC.

On this clonotype itself: A read error is possible here, since a much larger clone lies one base away. The chain uses TRBV10-1 and TRBJ1-5; D remains ambiguous. Trimming took off 8 bases at V and 4 bases at J, with 12 bases between the two ends. Germline V gene sequence: CDR1 WNHNN, CDR2 SYGVQD (reference sequence). The CDR3 is 13 residues long. The CDR3: CASFLGRNQPQHF. The CDR3 region has the DNA TGCGCCAGCTTTCTTGGCAGGAATCAGCCCCAGCATTTT.

This clonotype was observed at least ten times. CDR3 residues: CASSLGLARTSSYNEQFF. CDR3 bases: TGTGCCAGCAGCTTAGGACTAGCGAGAACGAGCTCCTACAATGAGCAGTTCTTC. This chain joins TRBV11-3 and TRBJ2-1; TRBD2 aligns across 8 bases. The CDR3 loop spans 18 amino acids. V lost 1 base to trimming and J lost 0 bases; unmatched junction nucleotides: 8. CDR1 and CDR2 from the germline V gene are SGHNT and YENEEA.

Only a few counts were recorded for this clonotype. V usage is TRBV6-2 or TRBV6-3 and J usage is TRBJ2-1; D possibly matches TRBD1 or TRBD2 (6 bases each). The CDR3 extends over 16 amino acids. Looked up from germline, CDR1 is MNHEY and CDR2 is SVGEGT. Trimming took 7 bases from V and 5 from J, leaving 21 bases between them. The CDR3 reads CASTRLQGGKDNEQFF. The DNA of the CDR3 is TGTGCCAGCACCCGACTACAGGGAGGAAAGGACAATGAGCAGTTCTTC.

This clonotype has ten or more counts. The DNA of the CDR3 is TGCGCCAGCAGCACACCGACAGGGGCGAACACTGAAGCTTTCTTT. Translating gives CASSTPTGANTEAFF. V is TRBV5-1 and J is TRBJ1-1, with 8 bases fitting TRBD1. J gave up 1 base and V 4 bases, and 6 bases lay outside the gene matches. Germline CDR1 is SGHRS and CDR2 is YFSETQ. This CDR3 has 15 amino acids. The complete variable domain, with remaining parts taken from reference TRBV5-1 and TRBJ1-1, reads KAGVTQTPRYLIKTRGQQVTLSCSPISGHRSVSWYQQTPGQGLQFLFEYFSETQRNKGNFPGRFSGRQFSNSRSEMNVSTLELGDSALYLCASSTPTGANTEAFFGQGTRLTVV.

V usage is TRBV28 and J usage is TRBJ2-2; a weak D match, TRBD1 (5 bases). CDR1 is MDHEN and CDR2 is SYDVKM in the germline V gene. With 4 bases removed from V and 4 bases from J, the gap between germline ends came to 13 bases. This CDR3 region has 15 residues. The CDR3 DNA reads as TGTGCCAGCAGTTCCTTGGGGCAGCCCACCGGGGAGCTGTTTTTT. This sequence encodes CASSSLGQPTGELFF.

The chain combines TRBV19 with TRBJ2-3, with no clear D. This CDR3 spans 13 amino acids. Deletions cut 5 bases from V and 5 bases from J, with 11 bases between. Germline-derived CDR1 and CDR2 are LNHDA and SQIVND (reference sequence). CDR3 region: CASSSYEGDTQYF. For the CDR3, the DNA is TGTGCCAGTAGTTCCTACGAAGGAGATACGCAGTATTTT.

This clonotype was detected ten times or more. The chain is built from TRBV7-9 and TRBJ2-7; D is perhaps TRBD2 (6 bases). This CDR3 comprises 16 residues. In germline, CDR1 is SEHNR, CDR2 FQNEAQ (reference sequence). The V gene lost 5 bases and the J gene lost 5 bases, with 22 bases spanning the gap. This CDR3 reads CASSQLVGGSGDEQYF. The DNA for the CDR3 is TGTGCCAGCAGCCAGCTCGTCGGGGGTTCTGGAGACGAGCAGTACTTC.

The chain couples TRBV3-1 to TRBJ2-6; possibly TRBD2 for D (6 bases). Trimming pared 4 bases from V and 0 bases from J, leaving 25 bases between. From germline, CDR1 is LGHDT and CDR2 YNNKEL (reference sequence). The CDR3 is 21 amino acids. The chain's CDR3 is CASSRVRREMWKSSGANVLTF. For the CDR3, the DNA is TGTGCCAGCAGCCGTGTTCGTCGGGAGATGTGGAAGAGCTCTGGGGCCAACGTCCTGACTTTC.

This clonotype occurred a few times. The chain is built from TRBV5-6 and TRBJ2-5, with D possibly being TRBD1 (5 bases). There are 14 residues in the CDR3. Between the trimmed V and J ends, which lost 0 bases and 4 bases, there was a span of 10 bases. The germline V gene has CDR1 SGHDT and CDR2 YYEEEE. CDR3 amino acids: CASSLGGIPETQYF. CDR3 nucleotides: TGTGCCAGCAGCTTGGGGGGCATCCCAGAGACCCAGTACTTC.

This clonotype was found a few times. The V call is TRBV28, the J call TRBJ1-2; D gene ambiguous. V was pared by 3 bases and J by 4 bases, with 9 bases between. This CDR3 has 13 residues. Germline V gene sequence: CDR1 MDHEN, CDR2 SYDVKM. The CDR3 loop is CASSFRHRYGYTF. The CDR3 DNA is TGTGCCAGCAGTTTCCGACACCGCTATGGCTACACCTTC.

This clonotype has at least ten counts. The chain is built from TRBV7-2 and TRBJ1-1, with D unclear. V dropped 1 base and J dropped 1 base, with 7 bases sitting between them. CDR3 length: 14 residues. Germline V lookup: CDR1 SGHTA, CDR2 FQGNSA. CDR3 amino acids: CASSLEHSNTEAFF. The CDR3 DNA follows: TGTGCCAGCAGCTTAGAACACTCGAACACTGAAGCTTTCTTT.

This clonotype was counted many times. The J gene is TRBJ2-1, the V gene TRBV20-1; D gene ambiguous. Trimming stripped 6 bases from V and 5 bases from J, with 14 bases between. CDR1 DFQATT and CDR2 SNEGSKA come from the germline V gene (reference sequence). The CDR3 covers 13 residues. CDR3 nucleotide sequence: TGCAGTGCCCCAAACCCCCTAAACAATGAGCAGTTCTTC. Translating it yields CSAPNPLNNEQFF.

This clonotype appeared once. Compared with germline, one end of the junction differs, possibly owing to a read error. The CDR3 region has the DNA TGTGCCAGCAGCCAAGATGGGATTGGCGGCTACAATGAGCAGTTCTTC. Protein sequence: CASSQDGIGGYNEQFF. This chain connects TRBV4-1 to TRBJ2-1; D remains unclear. The CDR3 covers 16 residues. Germline-derived CDR1 and CDR2 are MGHRA and YSYEKL.

Remarks on this clonotype: A clone one base away is much larger, so this may be a read error. The chain links TRBV12-3 or TRBV12-4 to TRBJ2-1; TRBD1 agrees at 8 bases. The V segment lost 5 bases and the J segment 0 bases; nucleotides outside the gene matches: 6. The CDR3 consists of 16 residues. The CDR3, as DNA: TGTGCCAGCAGTCCCCCGGGACAGGCCTCCTACAATGAGCAGTTCTTC. Translation gives CASSPPGQASYNEQFF.

V gene TRBV10-2 combines with J gene TRBJ2-7; no firm D call. Germline CDR1 is WSHSY and CDR2 is SAAADI. The CDR3 totals 12 residues. The V and J ends lost 2 bases and 5 bases respectively, with 7 bases between them. The CDR3 sequence is CASSETRHEQYF. The CDR3 DNA sequence: TGCGCCAGCAGTGAGACTCGCCACGAGCAGTACTTC.

The J gene is TRBJ2-7, the V gene TRBV29-1; D may be TRBD2 (6 bases). Germline CDR1 is SQVTM and CDR2 is ANQGSEA. The CDR3 has 12 residues. The DNA of the CDR3 is TGCGGCGGGTCGGGGGATTCCTACGAGCAGTACTTC. This gives the protein CGGSGDSYEQYF.

In the case of this clonotype: Since a much larger clone is just one base distant, this may be a read error. J is TRBJ2-2 and V is TRBV11-2; 11 bases match TRBD2. From germline, CDR1 is SGHAT and CDR2 FQNNGV. The CDR3 contains 18 residues. CDR3 DNA sequence: TGTGCCAGCAGCTACGGGACTAGCGGACCCGTGCACACCGGGGGGCTGTTTTTT. It encodes CASSYGTSGPVHTGGLFF. The entire variable domain, with the rest obtained from reference TRBV11-2 and TRBJ2-2, is as follows: EAGVAQSPRYKIIEKRQSVAFWCNPISGHATLYWYQQILGQGPKLLIQFQNNGVVDDSQLPKDRFSAERLKGVDSTLKIQPAKLEDSAVYLCASSYGTSGPVHTGGLFFGEGSRLTVL.

This clonotype was seen repeatedly, ten times or more. The chain joins TRBV30 to TRBJ1-5, with D possibly being TRBD1 (5 bases). V lost 5 bases and J 6 bases, leaving 14 bases between the germline ends. Germline V gives CDR1 GTSNPN, CDR2 SVGIG (reference sequence). The CDR3 sequence is 13 residues long. The DNA of the CDR3 is TGTGCCTGGTCGCCAGGGAGGGGTCAGCCCCAGCATTTT. It encodes CAWSPGRGQPQHF.

This clonotype was seen more than once but under ten times. The chain links TRBV9 to TRBJ1-1; the D gene is possibly TRBD1 (6 bases). Germline V gene sequence: CDR1 SGDLS, CDR2 YYNGEE. V shed 5 bases and J shed 5 bases, with 13 bases lying between them. The CDR3 runs to 13 residues. CDR3 coding DNA: TGTGCCAGCAGACCAGGAGGGGGGACTGAAGCTTTCTTT. Protein sequence: CASRPGGGTEAFF.

At least ten counts were recorded for this clonotype. One end of the junction is discordant with germline, which a read error may explain. The rearrangement uses TRBV6-1 and TRBJ1-2; 8 bases align to TRBD1. Germline loops: CDR1 MNHNS, CDR2 SASEGT. The CDR3 totals 14 residues. The CDR3 reads CASIERQGAYGYTF. CDR3 sequence (DNA): TGTGCCAGCATTGAACGTCAGGGGGCATATGGCTACACCTTC.

This clonotype was seen a few times. The CDR3 sequence is CASSLETGTYYEQYF. DNA for the CDR3: TGTGCCAGCAGTCTAGAGACAGGGACCTACTACGAGCAGTACTTC. This rearrangement joins TRBV27 to TRBJ2-7, with 7 bases fitting TRBD1. V lost 5 bases to trimming and J lost 3 bases; unmatched junction nucleotides: 10. The CDR3 length is 15 residues. CDR1 is MNHEY, CDR2 SMNVEV, per germline (reference sequence).

This clonotype was observed at least ten times. V is TRBV11-2 and J is TRBJ2-5, with D possibly matching TRBD1 (6 bases). Germline-derived CDR1 and CDR2 are SGHAT and FQNNGV. The CDR3 covers 16 residues. Between the trimmed V and J ends, which lost 4 bases and 2 bases, there was a span of 17 bases. CDR3 sequence reads: CASSSLSGTPQETQYF. The CDR3 nucleotides read TGTGCCAGCAGCTCACTATCCGGGACACCTCAAGAGACCCAGTACTTC. The variable domain in full, with the rest retrieved from reference TRBV11-2 and TRBJ2-5, is EAGVAQSPRYKIIEKRQSVAFWCNPISGHATLYWYQQILGQGPKLLIQFQNNGVVDDSQLPKDRFSAERLKGVDSTLKIQPAKLEDSAVYLCASSSLSGTPQETQYFGPGTRLLVL.

V is TRBV27 and J is TRBJ1-4, with 7 bases identical to TRBD1. With 6 bases clipped from V and 7 bases from J, the junction kept 8 bases outside the gene matches. Germline CDR1 is MNHEY and CDR2 is SMNVEV (reference sequence). CDR3 size: 14 residues. CDR3 protein: CASRPSGGGEKLFF. CDR3 nucleotides: TGTGCCAGCAGGCCTTCAGGGGGGGGTGAAAAACTGTTTTTT.

This clonotype has at least ten counts. The rearrangement links TRBV7-2 to TRBJ2-1, with a tentative D call TRBD2 (6 bases). Germline V gene sequence: CDR1 SGHTA, CDR2 FQGNSA. The CDR3 runs to 13 residues. The germline V and J ends were trimmed by 2 bases and 8 bases, with 10 bases remaining between them. CDR3 in amino acids: CASSLYGRYEQFF. DNA of the CDR3: TGTGCCAGCAGCTTATACGGGAGATATGAGCAGTTCTTC.

This clonotype showed up many times. The chain links TRBV20-1 to TRBJ2-7; D possibly corresponds to TRBD1 (6 bases). This CDR3 spans 15 amino acids. With 3 bases removed from V and 5 bases from J, the gap between germline ends came to 20 bases. Germline V gene sequence: CDR1 DFQATT, CDR2 SNEGSKA (reference sequence). The CDR3 sequence is CSAREMAGVSNEQYF. The CDR3 region has the DNA TGCAGTGCTAGGGAGATGGCAGGGGTGTCTAACGAGCAGTACTTC.

This clonotype was seen more than once but under ten times. The CDR3 loop reads CASSFIGAKQFF. CDR3 coding DNA: TGTGCCAGCAGTTTTATCGGGGCAAAGCAGTTCTTC. This sequence joins TRBV28 and TRBJ2-1; D is tentatively TRBD1 or TRBD2 (5 bases each). Germline V lookup: CDR1 MDHEN, CDR2 SYDVKM. There are 12 residues in the CDR3. Trimming pared 3 bases from V and 11 bases from J, leaving 11 bases between. The whole variable domain, remainder taken from reference TRBV28 and TRBJ2-1, is DVKVTQSSRYLVKRTGEKVFLECVQDMDHENMFWYRQDPGLGLRLIYFSYDVKMKEKGDIPEGYSVSREKKERFSLILESASTNQTSMYLCASSFIGAKQFFGPGTRLTVL.

The chain combines TRBV28 with TRBJ1-4, with D maybe TRBD1 (5 bases). V gave up 10 bases and J gave up 5 bases, with 14 bases separating them. The CDR3 runs to 13 residues. The germline CDR1 and CDR2 sequences are MDHEN and SYDVKM. Written as DNA, the CDR3 is TGTGCCACCTCCGGGACGGGAAATGAAAAACTGTTTTTT. This sequence encodes CATSGTGNEKLFF. Supplemented by reference TRBV28 and TRBJ1-4, the full variable domain reads DVKVTQSSRYLVKRTGEKVFLECVQDMDHENMFWYRQDPGLGLRLIYFSYDVKMKEKGDIPEGYSVSREKKERFSLILESASTNQTSMYLCATSGTGNEKLFFGSGTQLSVL.

This clonotype came up many times. The gene calls are TRBV27 and TRBJ1-1, with 7 positions matching TRBD1. CDR3 length: 15 residues. Trimming took 6 bases from V and 1 from J; bases not matched to a gene: 8. Per germline, CDR1 MNHEY and CDR2 SMNVEV (reference sequence). The CDR3 DNA is TGTGCCAGCAGGGGACAGCCATGGACGAACACTGAAGCTTTCTTT. It specifies CASRGQPWTNTEAFF.